This T cell receptor (beta chain) was recovered during a study of monozygotic twins with inflammatory bowel disease (dated 2019 in TCRdb). Regarding the complete study: The full study comprised around 28 monozygotic twin pairs: nine German pairs (four IBD-concordant, five IBD-discordant) and 19 IBD-discordant Danish pairs. Each individual had, on average, about 151 000 unique TCRalpha sequences and 181 000 unique TCRbeta sequences available for analysis. Within discordant pairs, disease-associated traits were sought mainly by comparing IBD patients with their genetically identical healthy co-twins.

Libraries were made using 5' RACE. For each TCR library, roughly 3,600 ng of total RNA was used. cDNA was synthesized with SMARTScribe reverse transcriptase in eight separate reactions per sample. Unique molecular identifiers containing a 6-nucleotide sample barcode were introduced through template switching during cDNA synthesis. Amplification of TCRalpha and TCRbeta cDNA involved two nested PCRs of roughly 16 and 10 cycles, and each PCR was followed by bead purification. Before amplification, the cDNA was treated with uracil DNA-glycosylase and purified using the QIAquick PCR purification kit. The second PCR added Illumina TruSeq-compatible adapters along with sample-specific barcodes. TapeStation and Qubit were used to check library quality and concentration, and roughly 4.6 ng of each library was pooled. The pooled libraries were sequenced with 2 x 100 bp reads and custom sequencing primers on an Illumina HiSeq2500 single-index Rapid Run. The authors' analysis ran thus. MiGEC version 1.2.6 was used for UMI-based consensus assembly to correct PCR and sequencing errors. MiXCR version 2.1.1 handled V(D)J alignment, clonotype assembly and CDR3 extraction. To normalise gene usage, clonotype sharing and MAIT/NKT TCR abundance, the top 1000, 10 000 and 20 000 clonotypes in each sample were analysed. Diversity was computed as the inverse Simpson index with the vegan R package after downsampling to 27 000 UMIs. Statistical testing used paired Mann-Whitney U tests on the discordant twin pairs and applied Benjamini-Hochberg correction for multiple testing. Reads reprocessed by TCRdb are summarized as one entry per CDR3 protein sequence, and DNA is absent. TCRdb's processing, not the study's, gives the V and J calls here. The table of this sample itemizes about 380,000 distinct CDR3 sequences. Clones ranked in the top ten supply roughly 2.6% of the sample.

Findings and caveats that apply to the study as a whole: Repertoire similarity did not differ between concordant and discordant twins, which could be due to limited statistical power. IBD patients had lower TCRbeta repertoire diversity, measured by the inverse Simpson index, than their healthy co-twins. Fewer clonotypes were shared with other individuals by IBD patients than by healthy twins, most markedly in patients showing signs of disease activity. The analysis was unable to tell different T cell subtypes apart. Differing immunosuppressive treatments among patients may have added background noise and inter-individual variability to the repertoires. The results gave no support for a single strong signal or clonotype linked to IBD.

A roughly 2.5 ml peripheral blood sample was drawn into PAXgene tubes per donor and stored at -80°C. Without any T cell sorting, total RNA was extracted from whole blood using the PAXgene blood miRNA kit on an automated QIAcube. Peripheral blood from monozygotic twin pairs who were concordant or discordant for inflammatory bowel disease underwent deep TCRalpha and TCRbeta repertoire profiling using unique molecular barcoding. Smoking habits were recorded for all twin pairs, and individuals were classified as current, former or never smokers. A remark on this clonotype: It has no known antigen specificity.

The clonotype was recovered from a human donor with ulcerative colitis or Crohn's disease, or a healthy co-twin of an affected twin (not recorded which). Sequencing input: blood.

The CDR3 reads as follows: CASSLGLTGNQPQHF. The rearranged chain carries TRBV7-2 and TRBJ1-5. There are 15 amino acids in the CDR3, from cysteine to phenylalanine inclusive. Nucleotide data are not available. CDR1 and CDR2, per the germline V gene, are SGHTA and FQGNSA.